The 17 T cell receptor beta chains in this list originate from one sample, sequenced in a study of blood T cell repertoires in COVID-19. Here immunoSEQ multiplex PCR was the method, and the copy in TCRdb shows in-frame clones only, minus some. The sample holds about 220,000 clones, roughly 88% seen once. Sequenced input: peripheral blood. These receptors all come from a man aged 50 or older with active or convalescent COVID-19.

This clone was seen only a few times. This chain's CDR3 is CASSLWARSGNTIYF. CDR3 DNA sequence: TGTGCCAGCAGTTTATGGGCCCGCTCTGGAAACACCATATATTTT. The V gene is TRBV28, the J gene TRBJ1-3; no clear D. Trimming stripped 0 bases from V and 0 bases from J, with 6 bases between. Germline CDR1 reads MDHEN; CDR2 reads SYDVKM. The CDR3 length is 15 residues.

This clone appeared a few times. The V call is TRBV5-1, the J call TRBJ1-4; weak D call: TRBD1 (5 bases). The CDR3 has 15 amino acids. The V gene lost 4 bases and the J gene lost 2 bases, with 12 bases spanning the gap. Germline V gene lookup returns CDR1 SGHRS and CDR2 YFSETQ. CDR3 protein: CASSPVAGTNEKLFF. DNA for the CDR3: TGCGCCAGCAGCCCGGTAGCAGGGACTAATGAAAAACTGTTTTTT.

This chain joins TRBV11-2 and TRBJ1-6; no definite D call. The ends were cut back, 0 bases at V and 7 bases at J, with 10 bases in the middle. The CDR3 runs to 15 residues. CDR1 SGHAT and CDR2 FQNNGV come from the germline V gene. DNA of the CDR3: TGTGCCAGCAGCTTAGAAGGCACGGGAAATTCACCCCTCCACTTT. Translated: CASSLEGTGNSPLHF.

The chain links TRBV5-6 to TRBJ1-3; the match to TRBD1 covers 8 bases. V was clipped by 0 bases and J by 4 bases; unmatched bases: 3. The CDR3 consists of 15 residues. Looked up from germline, CDR1 is SGHDT and CDR2 is YYEEEE. The CDR3: CASSLVRGQGNTIYF. CDR3 in DNA: TGTGCCAGCAGCTTGGTCAGGGGGCAAGGAAACACCATATATTTT.

The gene calls are TRBV28 and TRBJ1-1; TRBD1 matches at 7 bases. The CDR3 is 15 amino acids. CDR1 is MDHEN and CDR2 is SYDVKM in the germline V gene. Trimming removed 5 bases from V and 0 bases from J; junction bases left unmatched: 6. For the CDR3, the DNA is TGTGCCAGCAGTCCGACAGGGATAATGAACACTGAAGCTTTCTTT. This translates into CASSPTGIMNTEAFF.

This sequence joins TRBV6-2 or TRBV6-3 and TRBJ2-1; 14 bases are shared with TRBD2. CDR3 length: 16 residues. With 4 bases clipped from V and 6 bases from J, the junction kept 5 bases outside the gene matches. The germline V gene encodes CDR1 MNHEY and CDR2 SVGEGT. The CDR3 sequence is CASSLGLAGAFNEQFF. The CDR3 region has the DNA TGTGCCAGCAGTTTGGGACTAGCGGGAGCTTTCAATGAGCAGTTCTTC.

The chain links TRBV7-2 to TRBJ2-1; 7 bases agree with TRBD2. This CDR3 region has 14 residues. CDR1 is SGHTA and CDR2 is FQGNSA in the germline V gene. The V and J ends lost 3 bases and 3 bases, in that order; junction bases with no gene match: 2. CDR3 DNA: TGTGCCAGCAGCTTGCGGGAGAGCTACAATGAGCAGTTCTTC. Translation gives CASSLRESYNEQFF.

This clone was seen more than once but under ten times. This sequence joins TRBV4-2 and TRBJ1-1; D might be TRBD1 (5 bases). The length of the CDR3 is 14 residues. Trimming removed 3 bases at V and 4 bases at J, with 12 bases between. From germline, CDR1 is LGHNA and CDR2 YNFKEQ. The CDR3 bases are TGTGCCAGCAGCCATCCGGGGGGGTCCACTGAAGCTTTCTTT. It encodes CASSHPGGSTEAFF.

The chain has TRBV2 and TRBJ1-6; 7 positions match TRBD1. Germline lookup yields CDR1 SNHLY and CDR2 FYNNEI. The J segment lost 5 bases and the V segment lost 5 bases, leaving 9 bases of the junction unmatched. This CDR3 contains 16 residues. CDR3 protein: CASSTGAWVNNSPLHF. Here the CDR3 DNA reads TGTGCCAGCAGTACAGGGGCCTGGGTAAATAATTCACCCCTCCACTTT.

This clone was observed a few times. The chain uses TRBV28 and TRBJ1-1, with 7 bases matching TRBD1. The V gene end was trimmed by 4 bases and the J gene end by 1 base; junction bases not matched to a gene: 9. Germline CDR1 and CDR2: MDHEN and SYDVKM. CDR3 length: 16 residues. This chain's CDR3 is CASSYRGGRGNTEAFF. CDR3 nucleotides: TGTGCCAGCAGTTACAGGGGAGGTAGGGGGAACACTGAAGCTTTCTTT.

This chain uses TRBV28 with TRBJ1-4, with TRBD1 matching over 7 bases. Germline-derived CDR1 and CDR2 are MDHEN and SYDVKM. CDR3 size: 15 residues. V gave up 6 bases and J gave up 2 bases; unmatched junction bases: 6. As DNA, the CDR3 is TGTGCCAGCAGGCACAGGGGTTCGACTAATGAAAAACTGTTTTTT. Protein: CASRHRGSTNEKLFF.

The genes are TRBV19 and TRBJ1-3; a weak D match, TRBD1 (6 bases). Looked up from germline, CDR1 is LNHDA and CDR2 is SQIVND (reference sequence). CDR3 length equals 16 residues. Trimming took 5 bases from V and 0 from J, leaving 14 bases between them. Here the CDR3 reads CASSPRGRVSGNTIYF. For the CDR3, the DNA is TGTGCCAGTAGTCCCAGGGGCCGAGTCTCTGGAAACACCATATATTTT.

The CDR3 DNA reads as TGCGCCAGCAGCCAAGCAGGGGGAAAGAGAGCTGAAGCTTTCTTT. This encodes CASSQAGGKRAEAFF. The V call is TRBV4-3, the J call TRBJ1-1, with TRBD1 identical over 7 bases. Trimming cost V 1 base and J 6 bases; bases outside gene matches: 8. The CDR3 consists of 15 residues. Germline V CDR1 and CDR2: LGHNA, YSLEER.

The CDR3 loop is CASRSGGGYTF. The DNA for the CDR3 is TGTGCCAGCAGGTCAGGGGGCGGCTACACCTTC. The rearrangement joins TRBV6-5 to TRBJ1-2; TRBD1 matches at 8 bases. Losses at the gene ends were 6 bases for V and 8 bases for J; bases not matched to a gene: 2. This CDR3 region has 11 residues. The germline CDR1 and CDR2 sequences are MNHEY and SVGAGI.

This clone appeared once. The DNA of the CDR3 is TGTGCCAGCAGCTTATCGTCCTCAGATACGCAGTATTTT. Translation gives CASSLSSSDTQYF. The rearrangement joins TRBV11-3 to TRBJ2-3, with D unresolved. Germline assignment: CDR1 SGHNT and CDR2 YENEEA. The CDR3 is made up of 13 amino acids. The germline V and J ends were trimmed by 2 bases and 4 bases, with 7 bases remaining between them.

The J gene is TRBJ1-4, the V gene TRBV4-1; D may be TRBD1 (6 bases). The CDR3 sequence is 15 residues long. CDR1 MGHRA and CDR2 YSYEKL come from the germline V gene. Trimming took 1 base from V and 8 from J, leaving 14 bases between them. DNA of the CDR3: TGCGCCAGCAGCCAAGGTGACAGGAAGGGGGAAAAACTGTTTTTT. It codes for CASSQGDRKGEKLFF.

V and J are TRBV4-2 and TRBJ1-5; 9 bases align to TRBD1. After removal of 4 bases from V and 4 bases from J, the junction contained 11 bases not matched to a gene. Germline CDR1 is LGHNA and CDR2 is YNFKEQ. The CDR3 contains 17 residues. CDR3 protein: CASSPPDRGMYNQPQHF. The CDR3 coding sequence is TGTGCCAGCAGCCCTCCAGACAGGGGGATGTATAATCAGCCCCAGCATTTT.